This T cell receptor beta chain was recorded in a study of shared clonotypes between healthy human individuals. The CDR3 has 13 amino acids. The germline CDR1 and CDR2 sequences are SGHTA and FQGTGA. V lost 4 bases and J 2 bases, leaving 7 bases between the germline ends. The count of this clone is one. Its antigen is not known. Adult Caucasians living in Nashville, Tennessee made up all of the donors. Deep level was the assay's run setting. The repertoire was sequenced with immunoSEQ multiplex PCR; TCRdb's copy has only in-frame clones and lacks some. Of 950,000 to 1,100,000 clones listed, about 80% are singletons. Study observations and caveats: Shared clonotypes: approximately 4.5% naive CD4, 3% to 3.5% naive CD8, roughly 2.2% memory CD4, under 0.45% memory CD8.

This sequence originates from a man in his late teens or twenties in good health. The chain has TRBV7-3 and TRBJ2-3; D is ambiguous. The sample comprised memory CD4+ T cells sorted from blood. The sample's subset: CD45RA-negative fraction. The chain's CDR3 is CASSSHPTDTQYF. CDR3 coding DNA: TGTGCCAGCAGCTCCCATCCCACAGATACGCAGTATTTT.